This T cell receptor beta chain was obtained from a study of Graves' ophthalmopathy and Graves' hyperthyroidism (dated by TCRdb to the late 2010s). For context, the study as a whole: Peripheral blood was collected before any treatment was given, at the time of initial diagnosis. An independent validation cohort was composed of approximately 18 hyperthyroidism patients and over 15 patients who later progressed from hyperthyroidism to ophthalmopathy. TCR beta repertoire signatures were used to distinguish Graves' ophthalmopathy from Graves' hyperthyroidism and to predict progression to ophthalmopathy. In about six hyperthyroidism patients, the T-cell repertoires found in thyroid tissue were compared with those found in blood. A discovery set of more than 90 patients (around 45 ophthalmopathy, approximately 58 stable hyperthyroidism) was enrolled to explore V-J signatures distinguishing ophthalmopathy from hyperthyroidism. Following sample collection, hyperthyroidism patients were given methimazole at a starting dose of 30 mg daily, and ophthalmopathy patients were given high-dose intravenous methylprednisolone. For training and testing, the 80 to 100 patients in the discovery cohort were randomly divided in a 7:3 ratio. In total, approximately 130 blood samples were TCR-sequenced: fewer than 50 ophthalmopathy, some 75 hyperthyroidism and approximately 17 hyperthyroidism-to-ophthalmopathy patients.

This clonotype has a count of ten or more. Its cognate antigen has yet to be identified. Base qualities are not provided; no much larger clone lies one nucleotide away. The CDR3 runs 16 residues from the cysteine to the phenylalanine. The entry retains the CDR3 DNA only, 48 bases that are in frame from base 1. Trimming takes 3 bases off V and 15 bases off J; junction bases not matched to a gene: 21. CDR1 and CDR2 were assigned from the germline V gene (reference sequence) as GTSNPN and SVGIG. The ophthalmopathy patients had moderately to severely active disease, with a Clinical Activity Score of 3 or higher, a NOSPECS grade of 4 or higher, and a disease duration of less than 3 months. Patients with other autoimmune diseases, uncontrolled infections, pregnancy or lactation were excluded from the study. Diagnosis relied on clinical symptoms, serum thyroxine, TRAb, thyroid ultrasound and orbital computed tomography. PBMCs were isolated from about 9 ml of fresh peripheral blood by Ficoll-Paque density gradient centrifugation. Total RNA was extracted using Trizol reagent, and RNA quality was checked on an Agilent 2100 Bioanalyzer.

For repertoire sequencing, TCR beta CDR3 regions were amplified from RNA transcripts. A first-round RT-PCR used HTBI primers with the Qiagen OneStep RT-PCR kit, followed by a second-round multiplex PCR, size selection and purification. Libraries were sequenced on an Illumina HiSeq2000 using paired-end 100 bp reads. In the source study's methods: Reads were processed with SOAPnuke, discarding reads with adapters, uncalled bases, mean Phred below 15, or no exact constant-primer or identifier match. High-quality paired reads were merged with COPE v1.2.5. Each unique nucleotide sequence was treated as a clonotype, and MiTCR v1.1 was used to align the clonotypes to the IMGT TRB V, D and J references. The analysis was limited to V-J combinations with a frequency above 0.0001, which together covered approximately 99% of repertoires. A TCR clonal expansion and chaos score per V-J combination was defined as the ratio of F50 clonal expansion to chaos observed in the TCRdist matrix. Welch's t-statistics and random forest were used to reduce features to 10 to 15 V-J combinations, which were fed into a naive Bayes classifier. Thyroid-blood repertoire similarity was quantified with the Morisita-Horn index. TCRdb redid the processing of the public reads, applying fastp at Q25 and MiXCR, and retained in-frame beta chains. Each CDR3 protein gets just one entry, which takes the most common genes and DNA from the rows behind it. TCRdb, not the authors, supplied the V and J calls. The sample contains about 370,000 distinct CDR3 sequences, around 16% of them found a single time. The ten top clones hold 1.6% of the sample.

Here is what the overall study found, with its caveats: No statistical method was used to set the sample size in advance, and the investigators knew which group each participant was assigned to. Ophthalmopathy was separated from stable hyperthyroidism by the 13-signature model with 87.88% sensitivity and 81% to 83% specificity in cross-validation and with 80%/75% in the test set. In validation, the model predicted ophthalmopathy progression with 70.59% sensitivity and around 72% specificity; some 13 predicted patients were CT-confirmed with GO in a median of around 6 months. Most expanded thyroid clonotypes with frequency above 0.001 were also detected in blood, suggesting blood repertoires may reflect the thyroid immune response.

The chain joins TRBV30 to TRBJ2-4, with TRBD1 identical over 9 junction bases. The sample taken for sequencing was peripheral blood. The TCR comes from a woman aged 18-29 years with Graves' ophthalmopathy. Donor details come from another sample of the same person, matched by shared clones. The DNA reads as follows: TGTGCCTGGAGCCCTTCCACCGGGACAGGGAGTCTCCTGATGTACTTC. Translated, this gives CAWSPSTGTGSLLMYF.